Listed below are T cell receptor beta chains from one sample, sequenced in a study of regulatory dendritic cells for organ transplantation. Generated by immunoSEQ multiplex PCR, the TCRdb table keeps only in-frame clones and is missing some. The table lists about 30,000 clones, around 90% of them singletons. The sequenced sample was naive CD4+ T cells from blood. These receptors were collected from a human donor in good health. Both conserved end residues are part of each CDR3. The order of the fields is D gene, V gene, clone size, J gene, CDR3 DNA, CDR3 protein. The D gene is left open where the match is weak. For some rows the clone size is stated as once, few or many, or as a class when expanded; others skip it.

D gene: NA
V gene: TRBV15
clone size: NA
J gene: TRBJ2-5
CDR3 DNA: TGTGCCACCAGCAGAGATCCGACAGGCCAAGAGACCCAGTACTTC
CDR3 protein: CATSRDPTGQETQYF

D gene: NA
V gene: TRBV28
clone size: NA
J gene: TRBJ1-3
CDR3 DNA: TGTGCCAGCAGTTTTGTCCGCGGGGGAAGCTCTGGAAACACCATATATTTT
CDR3 protein: CASSFVRGGSSGNTIYF

D gene: NA
V gene: TRBV15
clone size: NA
J gene: TRBJ2-7
CDR3 DNA: TGTGCCACCGGTAGAGGCCCGCGCGAGCAGTACTTC
CDR3 protein: CATGRGPREQYF

D gene: NA
V gene: TRBV2
clone size: NA
J gene: TRBJ1-1
CDR3 DNA: TGTGCCAGCGTTGGACCGCTGAACACTGAAGCTTTCTTT
CDR3 protein: CASVGPLNTEAFF

D gene: TRBD1
V gene: TRBV7-3
clone size: NA
J gene: TRBJ1-2
CDR3 DNA: TGTGCCAGCAGATCGACCAGCGGACAGGGGGACTACACCTTC
CDR3 protein: CASRSTSGQGDYTF

D gene: NA
V gene: TRBV11-2
clone size: few
J gene: TRBJ1-2
CDR3 DNA: TGTGCCAGCAGCCCCGTCCGGGGACGGGGTGGCTACACCTTC
CDR3 protein: CASSPVRGRGGYTF

D gene: TRBD1
V gene: TRBV6-5
clone size: NA
J gene: TRBJ2-1
CDR3 DNA: TGTGCCAGCAGACCTCAGGGACAGCTGTACAATGAGCAGTTCTTC
CDR3 protein: CASRPQGQLYNEQFF

D gene: TRBD2
V gene: TRBV28
clone size: NA
J gene: TRBJ2-1
CDR3 DNA: TGTGCCAGCAGTTTAGGGCTAGCGGGAGTGGGTAATGAGCAGTTCTTC
CDR3 protein: CASSLGLAGVGNEQFF

D gene: NA
V gene: TRBV27
clone size: NA
J gene: TRBJ1-5
CDR3 DNA: TGTGCCAGCAGTTTATCGATAATTCAGCCCCAGCATTTT
CDR3 protein: CASSLSIIQPQHF

D gene: NA
V gene: TRBV4-1
clone size: once
J gene: TRBJ2-2
CDR3 DNA: TGCGCCAGCAGCCAAGGCTGGGGACCGAACACCGGGGAGCTGTTTTTT
CDR3 protein: CASSQGWGPNTGELFF

D gene: TRBD1
V gene: TRBV7-6
clone size: NA
J gene: TRBJ2-7
CDR3 DNA: TGTGCCAGCAGCCCGGGACAGGGGACTTACGAGCAGTACTTC
CDR3 protein: CASSPGQGTYEQYF

D gene: TRBD1
V gene: TRBV27
clone size: NA
J gene: TRBJ2-7
CDR3 DNA: TGTGCCAGCAGTTCTCCCACAAGACAGGGGAGTAGTCGCGAGCAGTACTTC
CDR3 protein: CASSSPTRQGSSREQYF

D gene: NA
V gene: TRBV5-1
clone size: few
J gene: TRBJ1-1
CDR3 DNA: TGCGCCAGCAGCTTGGTGGTAGGGGGAAACACTGAAGCTTTCTTT
CDR3 protein: CASSLVVGGNTEAFF

D gene: NA
V gene: TRBV9
clone size: NA
J gene: TRBJ1-1
CDR3 DNA: TGTGCCAGCAGCGTAGATGCAGGTTTTTACACTGAAGCTTTCTTT
CDR3 protein: CASSVDAGFYTEAFF

D gene: NA
V gene: TRBV7-2
clone size: NA
J gene: TRBJ2-3
CDR3 DNA: TGTGCCAGCAGCTTACTCTCAGGGCCTATCGCAGATACGCAGTATTTT
CDR3 protein: CASSLLSGPIADTQYF

D gene: TRBD2
V gene: TRBV10-1
clone size: NA
J gene: TRBJ2-3
CDR3 DNA: TGCGCCAGCAGTGAGTCCCGGTGGGGCCTAGCGGGAGAATATGCAGATACGCAGTATTTT
CDR3 protein: CASSESRWGLAGEYADTQYF

D gene: NA
V gene: TRBV6-1
clone size: NA
J gene: TRBJ1-1
CDR3 DNA: TGTGCCAGCAGGGACGACAGACCAATTGAAGCTTTCTTT
CDR3 protein: CASRDDRPIEAFF

D gene: TRBD1
V gene: TRBV28
clone size: NA
J gene: TRBJ1-2
CDR3 DNA: TGTGCCAGCAACCCCCCGGGACAGCTCTATGGCTACACCTTC
CDR3 protein: CASNPPGQLYGYTF

D gene: NA
V gene: TRBV7-3
clone size: few
J gene: TRBJ2-1
CDR3 DNA: TGTGCCAGCAGCTTAACCCCGGGAGTCCAAGGGGATGAGCAGTTCTTC
CDR3 protein: CASSLTPGVQGDEQFF

D gene: TRBD1
V gene: TRBV19
clone size: NA
J gene: TRBJ2-7
CDR3 DNA: TGTGCCAGTAGTCTTCGGACAGGATTCTCCTACGAGCAGTACTTC
CDR3 protein: CASSLRTGFSYEQYF

D gene: TRBD1
V gene: TRBV28
clone size: NA
J gene: TRBJ2-7
CDR3 DNA: TGTGCCAGCAGTTTTACCTCGGGACAGATTGTCCACGAGCAGTACTTC
CDR3 protein: CASSFTSGQIVHEQYF

D gene: NA
V gene: TRBV7-9
clone size: NA
J gene: TRBJ2-1
CDR3 DNA: TGTGCCAGCAGTTATGGACCCTACTACAATGAGCAGTTCTTC
CDR3 protein: CASSYGPYYNEQFF

D gene: NA
V gene: TRBV15
clone size: NA
J gene: TRBJ2-2
CDR3 DNA: TGTGCCACCAGCAGAGGGGGGGAAACCGGGGAGCTGTTTTTT
CDR3 protein: CATSRGGETGELFF

D gene: NA
V gene: TRBV7-3
clone size: NA
J gene: TRBJ1-1
CDR3 DNA: TGTGCCAGCAGCTTAATAGCCAGGGTCGCGGACACTGAAGCTTTCTTT
CDR3 protein: CASSLIARVADTEAFF

D gene: NA
V gene: TRBV6-4
clone size: NA
J gene: TRBJ1-1
CDR3 DNA: TGTGCCAGCAGTGGACAGCTGGGGACTGAAGCTTTCTTT
CDR3 protein: CASSGQLGTEAFF

D gene: NA
V gene: TRBV6-5
clone size: NA
J gene: TRBJ2-2
CDR3 DNA: TGTGCCAGCAGCCGAACGACCGGGGAGCTGTTTTTT
CDR3 protein: CASSRTTGELFF

D gene: TRBD2
V gene: TRBV7-3
clone size: NA
J gene: TRBJ2-5
CDR3 DNA: TGTGCCAGCAGCTCCAAGGGACTAGCGGGGGGAGAGACCCAGTACTTC
CDR3 protein: CASSSKGLAGGETQYF

D gene: NA
V gene: TRBV7-6
clone size: NA
J gene: TRBJ2-2
CDR3 DNA: TGTGCCAGCAGCTTAGCGCGCGGCACGAACAAATCCCTGTCGAACACCGGGGAGCTGTTTTTT
CDR3 protein: CASSLARGTNKSLSNTGELFF

D gene: TRBD2
V gene: TRBV7-2
clone size: once
J gene: TRBJ2-5
CDR3 DNA: TGTGCCAGCAGCTTTAGCGGGGCCCAAGAGACCCAGTACTTC
CDR3 protein: CASSFSGAQETQYF

D gene: NA
V gene: TRBV6-1
clone size: NA
J gene: TRBJ2-5
CDR3 DNA: TGTGCCAGCAGTGAAAGGGAGACCCAGTACTTC
CDR3 protein: CASSERETQYF

D gene: NA
V gene: TRBV7-8
clone size: once
J gene: TRBJ2-3
CDR3 DNA: TGTGCCAGCAACCCCGCGAGCGGCACAGATACGCAGTATTTT
CDR3 protein: CASNPASGTDTQYF

D gene: NA
V gene: TRBV25-1
clone size: NA
J gene: TRBJ1-3
CDR3 DNA: TGTGCCAGCAGTGAGCTGGATCGGGACACCATATATTTT
CDR3 protein: CASSELDRDTIYF

D gene: TRBD1
V gene: TRBV7-2
clone size: NA
J gene: TRBJ1-3
CDR3 DNA: TGTGCCAGCAGCTTGCGGGGGACAGACACCATATATTTT
CDR3 protein: CASSLRGTDTIYF

D gene: NA
V gene: TRBV11-2
clone size: NA
J gene: TRBJ2-3
CDR3 DNA: TGTGCCAGCAGCTTAGTAGGACTACCTACGCAGTATTTT
CDR3 protein: CASSLVGLPTQYF

D gene: NA
V gene: TRBV2
clone size: NA
J gene: TRBJ2-7
CDR3 DNA: TGTGCCAGCAGTCTGGAATACGAGCAGTACTTC
CDR3 protein: CASSLEYEQYF

D gene: TRBD1
V gene: TRBV11-2
clone size: NA
J gene: TRBJ1-2
CDR3 DNA: TGTGCCAGCAGCTTACCGGGACAGGGAGGGTCGCAAGGCTACACCTTC
CDR3 protein: CASSLPGQGGSQGYTF

D gene: NA
V gene: TRBV15
clone size: NA
J gene: TRBJ2-7
CDR3 DNA: TGTGCCACCAGCAGAAGCAGGGGCACCTACGAGCAGTACTTC
CDR3 protein: CATSRSRGTYEQYF

D gene: NA
V gene: TRBV6-5
clone size: NA
J gene: TRBJ1-2
CDR3 DNA: TGTGCCAGCAGACGGAACAGGAGCTATGGCTACACCTTC
CDR3 protein: CASRRNRSYGYTF

D gene: NA
V gene: TRBV19
clone size: NA
J gene: TRBJ1-6
CDR3 DNA: TGTGCCAGTAGGACGTTGGAGGTCATAAATTCACCCCTCCACTTT
CDR3 protein: CASRTLEVINSPLHF

D gene: TRBD1
V gene: TRBV7-8
clone size: NA
J gene: TRBJ2-2
CDR3 DNA: TGTGCCAGCAGCCTAAACCCCCCAGGGGGCGCTAGGAACGGGGAGCTGTTTTTT
CDR3 protein: CASSLNPPGGARNGELFF

D gene: NA
V gene: TRBV11-3
clone size: NA
J gene: TRBJ2-2
CDR3 DNA: TGTGCCAGCAGCAAGGGGGGAGACCTCGTCGGGGAGCTGTTTTTT
CDR3 protein: CASSKGGDLVGELFF

D gene: NA
V gene: TRBV6-6
clone size: NA
J gene: TRBJ1-1
CDR3 DNA: TGTGCCAGCAGCCCCCCCGGACAGAAGAACACTGAAGCTTTCTTT
CDR3 protein: CASSPPGQKNTEAFF

D gene: NA
V gene: TRBV6-1
clone size: NA
J gene: TRBJ2-3
CDR3 DNA: TGTGCCAGCAGACGGACAGCTAGCACAGATACGCAGTATTTT
CDR3 protein: CASRRTASTDTQYF

D gene: NA
V gene: TRBV7-9
clone size: NA
J gene: TRBJ2-3
CDR3 DNA: TGTGCCAACGCTGGGGGCGGAAACTCAGATACGCAGTATTTT
CDR3 protein: CANAGGGNSDTQYF

D gene: TRBD1
V gene: TRBV2
clone size: NA
J gene: TRBJ1-3
CDR3 DNA: TGTGCCAGCAGTGCGAGACAGGGTCTAGCTGGAAACACCATATATTTT
CDR3 protein: CASSARQGLAGNTIYF

D gene: NA
V gene: TRBV6-6
clone size: once
J gene: TRBJ2-1
CDR3 DNA: TGTGCCAGCAGTTACTCTATTTCGGTCAATGAGCAGTTCTTC
CDR3 protein: CASSYSISVNEQFF